Listed here is a single TCR beta chain. Its specificity is not known. This sample is drawn from a study of Ad26.COV2.S vaccination and SARS-CoV-2 variants. Whole-study context: It was the COV1001 Ad26.COV2.S trial arm that included the donor.

TCRdb keeps only in-frame clones here, not all; method: immunoSEQ multiplex PCR. The data hold 350,000 to 500,000 clones, with roughly nine tenths observed a single time. Study results and caveats: Individuals receiving vaccine had higher spike-specific TCR breadth than placebo recipients did. Total T cell responses may have been underestimated by the TCR breadth and depth analyses.

Trimming pared 10 bases from V and 4 bases from J, leaving 17 bases between. The CDR3 extends over 13 amino acids. Germline V gives CDR1 LNHDA, CDR2 SQIVND (reference sequence). As to treatment: about 20 received Ad26.COV2.S at low or high dose, single or two shots; 5 received placebo; per-sample allocation not given. Repertoires come from day 63 after the first vaccine or placebo injection. Based in Boston, the donor was an adult of 18-55 years. The V and J genes are TRBV19 and TRBJ2-7, with unresolved D. This TCR derives from a person aged 18 to 59 who received the Ad26.COV2.S COVID-19 vaccine or a placebo. This sample comprised peripheral blood, obtained in a trial of Ad26.COV2.S vaccine versus placebo. This chain's CDR3 is CATQRAKGYEQYF. The CDR3 bases are TGTGCCACCCAAAGGGCCAAGGGATACGAGCAGTACTTC.